This passage covers 8 T cell receptor beta chains from one sample sequenced in a study of blood T cells in healthy people across ages. With a J-beta primer mix and a sample-barcoded 5' primer, a second PCR ran about 7 to 12 cycles. A single record per CDR3 protein comes from TCRdb applying MiXCR to the 5' RACE reads. The sample holds 1.2 million to 1.5 million distinct CDR3 sequences, around 59% seen once. The source material was blood. Receptor source: a man between 18 and 29 years old in good health.

This chain connects TRBV20-1 to TRBJ2-7, with D maybe TRBD2 (5 bases). V lost 0 bases and J 3 bases, leaving 12 bases between the germline ends. The CDR3 is 14 residues long. CDR1 is DFQATT, CDR2 SNEGSKA, per germline (reference sequence). The CDR3 here is CSAREASGFYEQYF. The CDR3 coding sequence is TGCAGTGCTAGAGAGGCGTCGGGGTTCTACGAGCAGTACTTC.

This clonotype is a singleton in its sample. CDR3 protein: CASSLRVPGEGEQFF. CDR3 nucleotide sequence: TGTGCCAGCAGCTTACGGGTGCCCGGGGAGGGTGAGCAGTTCTTC. V gene TRBV7-9 combines with J gene TRBJ2-1, with 7 nucleotides matching TRBD2. This CDR3 has 15 amino acids. Trimming removed 2 bases from V and 9 bases from J; junction bases left unmatched: 10. In germline, CDR1 is SEHNR, CDR2 FQNEAQ (reference sequence).

The chain recombines TRBV12-3 or TRBV12-4 with TRBJ2-7; TRBD2 agrees at 14 bases. V dropped 4 bases and J dropped 7; count of bases not matched to a gene: 6. The CDR3 consists of 15 residues. The CDR3 nucleotides are TGTGCCAGCAGTTGGACTAGCGGGAGGTGGAATGAGCAGTACTTC. Its protein is CASSWTSGRWNEQYF.

V and J are TRBV29-1 and TRBJ1-2; TRBD1 is a possible D gene (6 bases). The CDR3 loop spans 12 amino acids. Germline V gives CDR1 SQVTM, CDR2 ANQGSEA. V was trimmed by 5 bases and J by 5 bases, leaving 12 bases between them. The CDR3 DNA follows: TGCAGCGTTTACCAGGGGATGTATGGCTACACCTTC. Its protein is CSVYQGMYGYTF.

The J gene is TRBJ2-7, the V gene TRBV29-1; D perhaps matches TRBD2 (6 bases). From germline, CDR1 is SQVTM and CDR2 ANQGSEA. The CDR3 runs 17 residues. V was pared by 5 bases and J by 0 bases, with 23 bases between. CDR3 DNA: TGCAGCGTTAAGCCCAGGCCGACAGTCGGGAGCTCCTACGAGCAGTACTTC. This encodes CSVKPRPTVGSSYEQYF.

This chain uses TRBV20-1 with TRBJ2-1; TRBD1 or TRBD2 may be the D gene (6 bases each). Germline CDR1 reads DFQATT; CDR2 reads SNEGSKA (reference sequence). CDR3 size: 17 residues. The germline V and J ends were trimmed by 3 bases and 5 bases, with 23 bases remaining between them. The CDR3, as DNA: TGCAGTGCTAGCCGTCTGAGGGGGGAAAGCTTTAACAATGAGCAGTTCTTC. Its translation is CSASRLRGESFNNEQFF.

This clonotype was detected a few times. The rearrangement uses TRBV12-3 or TRBV12-4 and TRBJ1-2, with D possibly matching TRBD1 (6 bases). The V end lost 6 bases, the J end lost 3 bases, and 14 bases lay between the germline ends. The CDR3 length is 14 residues. The CDR3 coding sequence is TGTGCCAGCAGCCAGGGGCAGGGTTACTATGGCTACACCTTC. Translation gives CASSQGQGYYGYTF.

V and J are TRBV20-1 and TRBJ1-6; a weak D match, TRBD1 (5 bases). V was trimmed by 7 bases and J by 3 bases, leaving 16 bases between them. CDR1 is DFQATT, CDR2 SNEGSKA, per germline (reference sequence). The CDR3 length is 15 residues. The CDR3 DNA is TGCAGTGTAATCCGGGACGGGGGCTATAATTCACCCCTCCACTTT. Translation gives CSVIRDGGYNSPLHF.